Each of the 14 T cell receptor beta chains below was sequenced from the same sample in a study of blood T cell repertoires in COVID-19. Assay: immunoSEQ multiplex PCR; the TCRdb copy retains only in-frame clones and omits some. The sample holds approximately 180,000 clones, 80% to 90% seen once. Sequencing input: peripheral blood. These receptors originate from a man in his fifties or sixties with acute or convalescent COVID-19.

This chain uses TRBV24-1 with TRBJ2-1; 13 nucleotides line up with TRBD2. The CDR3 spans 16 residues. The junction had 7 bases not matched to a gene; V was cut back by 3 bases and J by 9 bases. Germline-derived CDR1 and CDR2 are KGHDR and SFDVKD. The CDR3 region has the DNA TGTGCCACCAGTGATGCTACTAGCGGGAGGGTTGGTGAGCAGTTCTTC. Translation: CATSDATSGRVGEQFF.

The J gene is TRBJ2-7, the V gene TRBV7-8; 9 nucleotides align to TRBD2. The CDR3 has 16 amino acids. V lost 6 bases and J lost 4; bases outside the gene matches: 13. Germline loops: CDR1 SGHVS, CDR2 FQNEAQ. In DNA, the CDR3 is TGTGCCAGCAGGCTTAGAGTGGCGGGAGGGCCTTACGAGCAGTACTTC. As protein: CASRLRVAGGPYEQYF.

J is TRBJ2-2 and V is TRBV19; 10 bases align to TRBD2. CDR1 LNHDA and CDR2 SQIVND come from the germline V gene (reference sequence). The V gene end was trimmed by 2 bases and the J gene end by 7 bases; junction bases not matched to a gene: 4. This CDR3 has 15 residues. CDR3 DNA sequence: TGTGCCAGTAGTATAACTAGCGGGAAGATCGGGGAGCTGTTTTTT. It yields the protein CASSITSGKIGELFF.

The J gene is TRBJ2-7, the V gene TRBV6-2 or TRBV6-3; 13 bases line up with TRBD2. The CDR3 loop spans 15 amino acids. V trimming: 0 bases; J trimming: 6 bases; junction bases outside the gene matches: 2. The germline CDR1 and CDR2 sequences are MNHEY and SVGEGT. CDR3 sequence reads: CASSYSWTSGSEQYF. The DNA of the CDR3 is TGTGCCAGCAGTTACTCATGGACTAGCGGGAGCGAGCAGTACTTC.

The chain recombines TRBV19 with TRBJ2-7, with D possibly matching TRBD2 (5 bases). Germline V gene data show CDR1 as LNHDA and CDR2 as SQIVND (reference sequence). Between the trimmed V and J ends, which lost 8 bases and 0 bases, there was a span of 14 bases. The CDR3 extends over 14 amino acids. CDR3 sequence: CASRERRSSYEQYF. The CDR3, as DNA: TGTGCCAGTCGAGAGAGGAGGAGCTCCTACGAGCAGTACTTC. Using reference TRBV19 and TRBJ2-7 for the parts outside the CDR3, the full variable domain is DGGITQSPKYLFRKEGQNVTLSCEQNLNHDAMYWYRQDPGQGLRLIYYSQIVNDFQKGDIAEGYSVSREKKESFPLTVTSAQKNPTAFYLCASRERRSSYEQYFGPGTRLTVT.

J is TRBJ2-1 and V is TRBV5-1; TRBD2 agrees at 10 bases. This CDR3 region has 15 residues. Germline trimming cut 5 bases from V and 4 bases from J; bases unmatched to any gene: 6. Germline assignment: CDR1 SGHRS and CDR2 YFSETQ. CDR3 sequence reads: CASRTTSGKYNEQFF. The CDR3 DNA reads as TGCGCCAGCAGAACTACTAGCGGGAAGTACAATGAGCAGTTCTTC.

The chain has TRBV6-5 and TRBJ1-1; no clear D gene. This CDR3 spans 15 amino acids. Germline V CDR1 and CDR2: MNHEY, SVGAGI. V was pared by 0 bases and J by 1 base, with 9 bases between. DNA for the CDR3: TGTGCCAGCAGTTACTCGATTACGGGGAACACTGAAGCTTTCTTT. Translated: CASSYSITGNTEAFF.

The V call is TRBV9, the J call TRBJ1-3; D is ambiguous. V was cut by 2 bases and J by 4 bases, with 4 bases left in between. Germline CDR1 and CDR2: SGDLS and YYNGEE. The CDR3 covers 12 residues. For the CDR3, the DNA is TGTGCCAGCAGCGTTCAGGGAAACACCATATATTTT. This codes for CASSVQGNTIYF.

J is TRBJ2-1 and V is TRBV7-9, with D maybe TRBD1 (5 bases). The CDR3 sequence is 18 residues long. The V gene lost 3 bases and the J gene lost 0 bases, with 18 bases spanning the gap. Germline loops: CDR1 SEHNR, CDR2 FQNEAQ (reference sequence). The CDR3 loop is CASSLNLNRPSSYNEQFF. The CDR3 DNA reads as TGTGCCAGCAGCTTGAATCTCAACAGGCCTAGCTCCTACAATGAGCAGTTCTTC.

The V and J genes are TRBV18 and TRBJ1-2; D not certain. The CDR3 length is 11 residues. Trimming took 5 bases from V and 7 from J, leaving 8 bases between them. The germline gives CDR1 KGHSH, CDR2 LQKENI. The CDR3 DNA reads TGTGCCAGCTCAACAGCTTCTGGCTACACCTTC. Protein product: CASSTASGYTF. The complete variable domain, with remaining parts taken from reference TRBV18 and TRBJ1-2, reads NAGVMQNPRHLVRRRGQEARLRCSPMKGHSHVYWYRQLPEEGLKFMVYLQKENIIDESGMPKERFSAEFPKEGPSILRIQQVVRGDSAAYFCASSTASGYTFGSGTRLTVV.

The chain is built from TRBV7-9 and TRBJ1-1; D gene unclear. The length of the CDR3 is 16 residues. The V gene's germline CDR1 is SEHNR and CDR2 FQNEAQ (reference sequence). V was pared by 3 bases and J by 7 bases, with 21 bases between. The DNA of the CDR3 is TGTGCCAGCAGCTTCGGTTTGACCTTCGGGGTCGGTGAAGCTTTCTTT. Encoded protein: CASSFGLTFGVGEAFF.

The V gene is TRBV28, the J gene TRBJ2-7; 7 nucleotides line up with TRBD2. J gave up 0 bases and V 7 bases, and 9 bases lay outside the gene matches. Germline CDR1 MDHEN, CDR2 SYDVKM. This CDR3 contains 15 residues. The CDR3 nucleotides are TGTGCCAGCATCTTCTTGGGCGGGAGCTCCTACGAGCAGTACTTC. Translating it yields CASIFLGGSSYEQYF.

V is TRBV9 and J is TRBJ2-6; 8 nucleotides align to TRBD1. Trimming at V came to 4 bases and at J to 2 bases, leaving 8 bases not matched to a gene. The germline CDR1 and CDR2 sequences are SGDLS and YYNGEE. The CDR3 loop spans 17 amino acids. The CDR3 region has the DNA TGTGCCAGCAGCCCTCGACAGGGGAATACTGGGGCCAACGTCCTGACTTTC. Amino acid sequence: CASSPRQGNTGANVLTF.

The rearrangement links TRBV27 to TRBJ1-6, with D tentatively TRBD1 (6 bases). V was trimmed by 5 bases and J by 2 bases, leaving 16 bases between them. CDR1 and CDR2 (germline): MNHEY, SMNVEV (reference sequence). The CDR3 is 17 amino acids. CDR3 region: CASSRAWGGPYNSPLHF. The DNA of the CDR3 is TGTGCCAGCAGTCGAGCGTGGGGGGGGCCCTATAATTCACCCCTCCACTTT.